These T cell receptor beta chains were read from a single sample in a study of identical twins. TCRdb passed the 5' RACE reads through MiXCR, listing each CDR3 protein once. The data contain 460,000 or so distinct CDR3 sequences, 14% of them singletons. The sample also formed part of further work on yellow fever vaccine responses in identical twins.

The material sequenced was CD4+ T cells sorted from blood. These receptors were collected from a young woman in good health. The CDR3 runs from the conserved cysteine through the conserved F or W. D genes are given only for firm matches. Clone size is stated in some rows and not others, as once, few, many or a class when expanded.

abundance,d_gene,v_gene,j_gene,CDR3aa,CDR3nt
many,-,TRBV20-1,TRBJ1-2,CSASGQPKNGYTF,TGCAGTGCTAGTGGACAGCCTAAGAACGGCTACACCTTC
-,TRBD1,TRBV5-1,TRBJ1-6,CASSLSTGEGSPLHF,TGCGCCAGCAGCTTGTCAACAGGGGAAGGTTCACCCCTCCACTTT
-,TRBD1,TRBV7-9,TRBJ1-4,CASSFPTGGLKLFF,TGTGCCAGCAGCTTCCCGACAGGGGGACTTAAACTGTTTTTT
-,TRBD2,TRBV7-9,TRBJ2-1,CASSKLAGAYNEQFF,TGTGCCAGCAGCAAACTAGCGGGGGCCTACAATGAGCAGTTCTTC
few,TRBD1,TRBV15,TRBJ1-4,CATGTGQFNEKLFF,TGTGCCACCGGGACGGGACAGTTTAATGAAAAACTGTTTTTT
few,-,TRBV28,TRBJ2-6,CASSPNRRGSGANVLTF,TGTGCCAGCAGTCCCAACCGGAGGGGCTCTGGGGCCAACGTCCTGACTTTC
few,-,TRBV20-1,TRBJ2-7,CSACEGRSSSYEQYF,TGCAGTGCGTGTGAGGGACGGAGCAGCTCCTACGAGCAGTACTTC
many,TRBD2,TRBV29-1,TRBJ2-5,CSVRGGGIQETQYF,TGCAGCGTCCGGGGGGGAGGTATACAAGAGACCCAGTACTTC
few,-,TRBV5-1,TRBJ2-1,CASSLTDSYNEQFF,TGCGCCAGCAGCTTAACGGACAGCTACAATGAGCAGTTCTTC
-,TRBD1,TRBV2,TRBJ2-7,CASSLTGGPLYEQYF,TGTGCCAGCAGTCTGACAGGGGGTCCTCTCTACGAGCAGTACTTC
-,-,TRBV12-5,TRBJ2-7,CASGSQVYEQYF,TGTGCTAGTGGTTCCCAGGTGTACGAGCAGTACTTC
once,-,TRBV6-5,TRBJ2-7,CASSPPEQYF,TGTGCCAGCAGTCCCCCCGAGCAGTACTTC
few,TRBD2,TRBV20-1,TRBJ2-3,CSASSSGGFTDTQYF,TGCAGTGCGTCCAGTAGCGGGGGTTTCACAGATACGCAGTATTTT
few,-,TRBV12-3/TRBV12-4,TRBJ1-6,CASSPTVNSPLHF,TGTGCCAGCAGCCCGACAGTCAATTCACCCCTCCACTTT
few,-,TRBV6-2/TRBV6-3,TRBJ2-1,CASRADSTPYNEQFF,TGTGCCAGCAGGGCGGATTCTACCCCTTACAATGAGCAGTTCTTC
few,-,TRBV25-1,TRBJ1-1,CASSDIPEVEAFF,TGTGCCAGCAGTGACATCCCCGAGGTTGAAGCTTTCTTT
-,TRBD2,TRBV24-1,TRBJ2-1,CATSDFLTGGYNEQFF,TGTGCCACCAGTGATTTCCTGACGGGGGGCTACAATGAGCAGTTCTTC
-,TRBD2,TRBV3-1,TRBJ2-2,CASSQRLGTSGGTGELFF,TGTGCCAGCAGCCAAAGATTGGGGACTAGCGGGGGGACCGGGGAGCTGTTTTTT
-,TRBD1,TRBV6-1,TRBJ2-2,CASRQQGANTGELFF,TGTGCCAGCAGGCAACAGGGGGCGAACACCGGGGAGCTGTTTTTT
-,-,TRBV12-3/TRBV12-4,TRBJ2-1,CASSLAYSLLEQFF,TGTGCCAGCAGTTTAGCGTACAGTCTCTTGGAGCAGTTCTTC
-,TRBD2,TRBV5-1,TRBJ2-5,CASSARGVSQETQYF,TGCGCCAGCAGCGCCCGGGGGGTCTCGCAAGAGACCCAGTACTTC
-,TRBD2,TRBV7-9,TRBJ2-1,CASSSIRTSGLYNEQFF,TGTGCCAGCAGCTCGATAAGGACTAGCGGGCTTTACAATGAGCAGTTCTTC
-,TRBD2,TRBV7-6,TRBJ2-7,CASSLAPASGRASEQYF,TGTGCCAGCAGCTTAGCCCCCGCTAGCGGGAGGGCCTCCGAGCAGTACTTC
few,TRBD1,TRBV20-1,TRBJ1-2,CSARSTGGNYGYTF,TGCAGTGCTAGATCTACAGGGGGCAACTATGGCTACACCTTC
few,-,TRBV30,TRBJ2-3,CAWSVWGTTDTQYF,TGTGCCTGGAGTGTATGGGGGACGACAGATACGCAGTATTTT
-,TRBD2,TRBV24-1,TRBJ2-1,CATSGAGGPVNEQFF,TGTGCCACCAGTGGGGCGGGGGGGCCTGTCAATGAGCAGTTCTTC
few,TRBD2,TRBV4-2,TRBJ2-1,CASSRLPGLAGEWSYNEQFF,TGTGCCAGCAGCCGATTACCGGGACTAGCGGGAGAATGGTCCTACAATGAGCAGTTCTTC
few,TRBD1,TRBV12-3/TRBV12-4,TRBJ1-5,CASSFSGQVYQPQHF,TGTGCCAGCAGTTTTTCGGGACAGGTTTATCAGCCCCAGCATTTT
many,-,TRBV12-3/TRBV12-4,TRBJ2-7,CASSLLQGGEQYF,TGTGCCAGCAGTTTACTACAGGGAGGCGAGCAGTACTTC
few,-,TRBV4-2,TRBJ2-1,CASSQWGEAEDEQFF,TGTGCCAGCAGCCAATGGGGGGAGGCTGAGGATGAGCAGTTCTTC
few,-,TRBV12-3/TRBV12-4,TRBJ1-2,CASRLGASNYGYTF,TGTGCCAGCAGGTTAGGGGCGTCGAACTATGGCTACACCTTC
-,TRBD2,TRBV7-2,TRBJ2-7,CASSPRGGGSYEQYF,TGTGCCAGCAGCCCTAGAGGAGGCGGGAGCTACGAGCAGTACTTC
many,TRBD2,TRBV9,TRBJ2-3,CASSEGLAGGSDTQYF,TGTGCCAGCAGCGAGGGACTAGCGGGGGGCAGTGATACGCAGTATTTT
few,TRBD1,TRBV25-1,TRBJ1-6,CASGGTGVNNSPLHF,TGTGCCAGCGGAGGGACAGGGGTCAATAATTCACCCCTCCACTTT
-,-,TRBV6-2/TRBV6-3,TRBJ2-2,CASSYKGFLHRELFF,TGTGCCAGCAGTTACAAGGGGTTCCTTCACCGGGAGCTGTTTTTT
few,-,TRBV4-1,TRBJ1-2,CASSQGPRTVPYGYTF,TGCGCCAGCAGCCAAGGCCCTAGGACAGTTCCTTATGGCTACACCTTC
many,-,TRBV5-1,TRBJ2-7,CASRTGFGYEQYF,TGCGCCAGCAGGACGGGGTTTGGATACGAGCAGTACTTC
few,-,TRBV30,TRBJ2-2,CAWSVLFGGQLFF,TGTGCCTGGAGTGTACTTTTTGGAGGGCAGCTGTTTTTT
-,TRBD2,TRBV7-6,TRBJ2-5,CASSLVAGLIETQYF,TGTGCCAGCAGCTTAGTGGCGGGACTAATTGAGACCCAGTACTTC
many,-,TRBV5-1,TRBJ2-3,CASSLVGDTQYF,TGCGCCAGCAGCTTGGTTGGGGATACGCAGTATTTT
few,-,TRBV10-3,TRBJ2-1,CAISGTRAYNEQFF,TGTGCCATCAGTGGAACAAGGGCCTACAATGAGCAGTTCTTC
few,-,TRBV7-2,TRBJ1-5,CASSLLLHQPQHF,TGTGCCAGCAGCTTACTACTTCATCAGCCCCAGCATTTT
-,TRBD1,TRBV20-1,TRBJ2-5,CSATGGKGTQYF,TGCAGTGCTACAGGGGGCAAAGGGACCCAGTACTTC
few,-,TRBV30,TRBJ2-3,CAWIPVGTDTQYF,TGTGCCTGGATACCCGTTGGCACAGATACGCAGTATTTT
-,TRBD2,TRBV20-1,TRBJ2-2,CSASKISGGANGELFF,TGCAGTGCTAGCAAGATTAGCGGGGGGGCGAACGGGGAGCTGTTTTTT
-,-,TRBV29-1,TRBJ2-2,CSVGVSGAGELFF,TGCAGCGTTGGAGTCTCGGGGGCCGGGGAGCTGTTTTTT
-,-,TRBV30,TRBJ2-3,CAGTGISDTQYF,TGTGCCGGCACCGGGATTTCAGATACGCAGTATTTT
few,TRBD2,TRBV28,TRBJ2-7,CASSLGGRWEQYF,TGTGCCAGCAGTTTAGGCGGGAGGTGGGAGCAGTACTTC
-,TRBD2,TRBV7-2,TRBJ2-5,CASSLVASGPTGTQYF,TGTGCCAGCAGCTTAGTCGCTAGCGGACCGACTGGGACCCAGTACTTC
-,TRBD2,TRBV5-4,TRBJ2-7,CASSLGSSGGSYEQYF,TGTGCCAGCAGCTTGGGATCCAGCGGGGGATCCTACGAGCAGTACTTC
few,-,TRBV12-3/TRBV12-4,TRBJ2-7,CASSSRLLSEEQYF,TGTGCCAGCAGTTCCCGACTGCTATCTGAAGAGCAGTACTTC
few,TRBD1,TRBV6-5,TRBJ1-1,CASSYGTVLAHNEAFF,TGTGCCAGCAGTTACGGGACAGTCCTGGCACATAATGAAGCTTTCTTT
many,TRBD1,TRBV29-1,TRBJ1-2,CSVDGTGLMRGYTF,TGCAGCGTTGACGGGACAGGGTTGATGAGGGGCTACACCTTC
-,-,TRBV3-1,TRBJ2-7,CASRNAALSSYEQYF,TGTGCCAGCAGAAACGCGGCGTTGAGCTCCTACGAGCAGTACTTC
-,TRBD2,TRBV11-1,TRBJ2-1,CASSLGWASGGISTPEQFF,TGTGCCAGCAGCTTAGGATGGGCTAGCGGGGGGATATCAACCCCCGAGCAGTTCTTC